This paragraph covers one T cell receptor beta chain sequence. The V gene's germline CDR1 is SGHRS and CDR2 YFSETQ. Losses at the gene ends were 2 bases for V and 3 bases for J; bases not matched to a gene: 4. The length of the CDR3 is 15 residues. Original data processing: The authors estimated nucleated cell counts from reference gene primer amplification. The method was immunoSEQ multiplex PCR; TCRdb's version includes in-frame clones alone and lacks a portion of them. The V and J calls and clone size come from that table; D and trimming were worked out from the DNA. The table lists about 120,000 clones, roughly 85% of them singletons. These data originate in a study of blood T cell repertoires in COVID-19. Overall study: Samples came from the United States, Italy and Spain, spanning acute and convalescent COVID-19.

The gene calls are TRBV5-1 and TRBJ2-1; TRBD2 matches at 8 bases. The sample comprised peripheral blood. The sequence came from a human donor in a cohort sampled during active COVID-19. The CDR3 DNA reads TGCGCCAGCAGCTTAGAAGGGACTAGCTACAATGAGCAGTTCTTC. The encoded protein is CASSLEGTSYNEQFF.